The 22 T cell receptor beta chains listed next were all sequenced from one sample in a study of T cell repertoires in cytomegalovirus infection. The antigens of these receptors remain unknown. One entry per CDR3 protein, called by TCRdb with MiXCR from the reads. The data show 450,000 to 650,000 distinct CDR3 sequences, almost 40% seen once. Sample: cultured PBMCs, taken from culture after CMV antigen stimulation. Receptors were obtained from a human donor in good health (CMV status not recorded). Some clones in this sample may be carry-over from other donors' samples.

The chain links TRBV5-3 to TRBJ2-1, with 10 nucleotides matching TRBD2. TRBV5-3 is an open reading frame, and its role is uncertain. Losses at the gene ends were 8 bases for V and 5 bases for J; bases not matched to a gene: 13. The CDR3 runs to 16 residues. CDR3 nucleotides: TGTGCCAGCAAACCCCTCGGTGGGACTAGCGACAATGAGCAGTTCTTC. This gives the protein CASKPLGGTSDNEQFF.

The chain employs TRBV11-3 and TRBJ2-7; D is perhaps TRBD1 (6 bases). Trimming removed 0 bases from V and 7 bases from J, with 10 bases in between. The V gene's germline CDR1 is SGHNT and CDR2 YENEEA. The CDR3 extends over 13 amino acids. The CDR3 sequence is CASSLEQGREQYF. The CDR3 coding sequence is TGTGCCAGCAGCTTAGAACAGGGAAGGGAGCAGTACTTC.

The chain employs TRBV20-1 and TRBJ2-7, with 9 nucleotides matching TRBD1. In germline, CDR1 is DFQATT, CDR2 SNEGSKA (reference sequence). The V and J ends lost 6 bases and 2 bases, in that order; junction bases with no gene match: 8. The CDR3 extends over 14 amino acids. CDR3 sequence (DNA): TGCAGTGCGGTGACAGGGGGGGGAACCTACGAGCAGTACTTC. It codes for CSAVTGGGTYEQYF.

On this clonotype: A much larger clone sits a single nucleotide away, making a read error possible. The CDR3 reads CASSLISAYNEQFF. In DNA, the CDR3 is TGTGCCAGCAGCTTGATTAGCGCCTACAATGAGCAGTTCTTC. The chain links TRBV7-8 to TRBJ2-1, with a weak D call TRBD2 (5 bases). This CDR3 is built from 14 residues. Trimming stripped 3 bases from V and 2 bases from J, with 8 bases between. CDR1 SGHVS and CDR2 FQNEAQ come from the germline V gene.

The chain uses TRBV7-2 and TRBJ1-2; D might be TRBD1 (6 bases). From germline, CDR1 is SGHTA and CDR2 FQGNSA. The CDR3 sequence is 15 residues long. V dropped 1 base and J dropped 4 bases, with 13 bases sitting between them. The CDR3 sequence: CASSLVGGIGYGYTF. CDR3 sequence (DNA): TGTGCCAGCAGCTTAGTTGGGGGCATTGGCTATGGCTACACCTTC.

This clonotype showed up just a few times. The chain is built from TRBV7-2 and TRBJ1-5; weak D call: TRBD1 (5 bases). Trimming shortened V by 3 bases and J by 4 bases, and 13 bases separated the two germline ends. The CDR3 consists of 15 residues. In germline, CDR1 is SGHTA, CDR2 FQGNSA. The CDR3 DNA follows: TGTGCCAGCAGCTTTCAGGGCCGGCTTAATCAGCCCCAGCATTTT. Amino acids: CASSFQGRLNQPQHF.

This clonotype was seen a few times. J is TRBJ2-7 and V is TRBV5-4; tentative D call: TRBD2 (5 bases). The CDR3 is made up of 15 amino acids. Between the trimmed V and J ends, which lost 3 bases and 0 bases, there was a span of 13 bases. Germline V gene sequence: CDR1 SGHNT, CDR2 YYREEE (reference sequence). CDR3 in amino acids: CASSWERVPSYEQYF. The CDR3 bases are TGTGCCAGCAGCTGGGAGCGAGTCCCCTCCTACGAGCAGTACTTC.

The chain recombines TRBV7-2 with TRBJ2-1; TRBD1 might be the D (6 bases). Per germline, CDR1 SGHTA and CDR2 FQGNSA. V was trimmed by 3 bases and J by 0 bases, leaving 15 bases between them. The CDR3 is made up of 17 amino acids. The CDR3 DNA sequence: TGTGCCAGCAGCTTGGGACACCTCAGGAGCTCCTACAATGAGCAGTTCTTC. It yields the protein CASSLGHLRSSYNEQFF. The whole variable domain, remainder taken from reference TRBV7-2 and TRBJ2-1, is GAGVSQSPSNKVTEKGKDVELRCDPISGHTALYWYRQSLGQGLEFLIYFQGNSAPDKSGLPSDRFSAERTGGSVSTLTIQRTQQEDSAVYLCASSLGHLRSSYNEQFFGPGTRLTVL.

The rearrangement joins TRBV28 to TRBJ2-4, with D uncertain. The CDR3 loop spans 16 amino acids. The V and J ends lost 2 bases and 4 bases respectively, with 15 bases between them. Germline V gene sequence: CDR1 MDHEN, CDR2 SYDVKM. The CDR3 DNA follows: TGTGCCAGCAGTTTAAAAATCCTCTACGTTAAAAACATTCAGTACTTC. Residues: CASSLKILYVKNIQYF.

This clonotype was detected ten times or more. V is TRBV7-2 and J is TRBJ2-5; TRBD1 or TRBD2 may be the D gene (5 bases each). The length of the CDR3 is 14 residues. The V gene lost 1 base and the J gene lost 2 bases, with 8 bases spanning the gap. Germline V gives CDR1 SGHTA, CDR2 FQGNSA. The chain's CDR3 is CASSLGGRQETQYF. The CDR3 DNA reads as TGTGCCAGCAGCTTAGGGGGACGTCAAGAGACCCAGTACTTC.

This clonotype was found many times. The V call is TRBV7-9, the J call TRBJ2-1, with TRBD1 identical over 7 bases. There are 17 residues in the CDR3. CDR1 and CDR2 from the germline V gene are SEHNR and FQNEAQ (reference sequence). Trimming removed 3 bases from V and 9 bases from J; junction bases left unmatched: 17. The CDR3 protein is CASSFDRVTGLFGEQFF. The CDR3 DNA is TGTGCCAGCAGCTTCGACAGAGTGACAGGGTTATTTGGTGAGCAGTTCTTC.

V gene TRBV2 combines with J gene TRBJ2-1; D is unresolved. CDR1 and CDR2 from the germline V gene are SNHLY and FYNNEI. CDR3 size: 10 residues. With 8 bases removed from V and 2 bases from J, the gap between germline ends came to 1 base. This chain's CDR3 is CASAYNEQFF. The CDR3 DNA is TGTGCCAGCGCCTACAATGAGCAGTTCTTC.

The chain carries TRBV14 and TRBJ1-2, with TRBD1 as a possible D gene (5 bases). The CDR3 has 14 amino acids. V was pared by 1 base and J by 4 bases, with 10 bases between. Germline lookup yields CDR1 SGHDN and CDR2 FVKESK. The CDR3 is CASSQVQGPYGYTF. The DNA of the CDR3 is TGTGCCAGCAGCCAAGTTCAGGGCCCCTATGGCTACACCTTC.

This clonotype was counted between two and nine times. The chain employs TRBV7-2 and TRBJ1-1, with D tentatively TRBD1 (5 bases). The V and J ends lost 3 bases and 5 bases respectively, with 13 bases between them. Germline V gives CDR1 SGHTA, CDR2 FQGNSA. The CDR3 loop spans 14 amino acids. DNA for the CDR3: TGTGCCAGCAGCTTTGGAGGGGTCGGAACTGAAGCTTTCTTT. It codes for CASSFGGVGTEAFF.

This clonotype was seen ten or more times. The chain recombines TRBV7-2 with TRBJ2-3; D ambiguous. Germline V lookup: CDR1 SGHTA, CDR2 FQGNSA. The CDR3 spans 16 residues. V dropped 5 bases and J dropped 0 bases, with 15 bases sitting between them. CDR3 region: CASSPLGRSSTDTQYF. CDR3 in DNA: TGTGCCAGCAGCCCTCTGGGCAGATCTAGCACAGATACGCAGTATTTT. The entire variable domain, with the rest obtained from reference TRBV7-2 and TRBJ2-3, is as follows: GAGVSQSPSNKVTEKGKDVELRCDPISGHTALYWYRQSLGQGLEFLIYFQGNSAPDKSGLPSDRFSAERTGGSVSTLTIQRTQQEDSAVYLCASSPLGRSSTDTQYFGPGTRLTVL.

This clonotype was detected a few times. The CDR3, as DNA: TGCGCCAGCAGCCAAGGGACTCGGGGAGAGACCCAGTACTTC. Its protein is CASSQGTRGETQYF. This chain joins TRBV4-1 and TRBJ2-5; tentatively, D is TRBD2 (5 bases). This CDR3 comprises 14 residues. The germline V gene has CDR1 MGHRA and CDR2 YSYEKL. V lost 1 base to trimming and J lost 4 bases, with 10 bases between them.

CDR3 sequence reads: CASSLRKGQIEYGYTF. The CDR3 DNA follows: TGTGCCAGCAGCCTCCGAAAGGGACAGATAGAATATGGCTACACCTTC. The genes are TRBV5-4 and TRBJ1-2; TRBD1 matches at 7 bases. J gave up 5 bases and V 4 bases, and 14 bases lay outside the gene matches. CDR1 and CDR2 from the germline V gene are SGHNT and YYREEE (reference sequence). This CDR3 has 16 amino acids.

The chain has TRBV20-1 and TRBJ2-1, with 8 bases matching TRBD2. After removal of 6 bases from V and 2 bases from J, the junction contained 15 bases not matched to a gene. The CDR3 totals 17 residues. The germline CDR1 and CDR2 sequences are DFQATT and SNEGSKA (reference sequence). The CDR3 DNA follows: TGCAGTGCCCTTTCGGGCATCTCAGCGGGGGCCTACAATGAGCAGTTCTTC. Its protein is CSALSGISAGAYNEQFF.

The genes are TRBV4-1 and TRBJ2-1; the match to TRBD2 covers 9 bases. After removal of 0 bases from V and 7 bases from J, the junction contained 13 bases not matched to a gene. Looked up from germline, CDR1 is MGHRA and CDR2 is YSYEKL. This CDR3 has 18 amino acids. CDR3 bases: TGCGCCAGCAGCCAAGATGGTCTCGTGGCGGGAGGGAGGAATGAGCAGTTCTTC. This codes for CASSQDGLVAGGRNEQFF.

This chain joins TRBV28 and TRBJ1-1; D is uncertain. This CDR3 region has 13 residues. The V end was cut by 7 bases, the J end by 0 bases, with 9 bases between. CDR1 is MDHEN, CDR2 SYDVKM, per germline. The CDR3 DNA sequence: TGTGCCAGCAACCCAGACATGAACACTGAAGCTTTCTTT. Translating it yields CASNPDMNTEAFF.

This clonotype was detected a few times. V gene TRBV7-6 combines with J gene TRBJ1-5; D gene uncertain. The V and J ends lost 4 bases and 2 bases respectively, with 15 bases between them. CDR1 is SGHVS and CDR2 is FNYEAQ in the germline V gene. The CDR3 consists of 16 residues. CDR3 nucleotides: TGTGCCAGCAGCTCCCTACTCGGTTTTGGCAATCAGCCCCAGCATTTT. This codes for CASSSLLGFGNQPQHF.

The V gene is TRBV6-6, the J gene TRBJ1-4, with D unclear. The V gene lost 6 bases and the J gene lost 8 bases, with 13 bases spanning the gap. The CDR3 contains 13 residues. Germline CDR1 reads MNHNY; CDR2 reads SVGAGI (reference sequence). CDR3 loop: CASRLTRPEKLFF. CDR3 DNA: TGTGCCAGCAGGCTGACTAGACCGGAAAAACTGTTTTTT.